This is a list of T cell receptor beta chains from one sample in a study of blood T cell repertoires in COVID-19. Here immunoSEQ multiplex PCR was the method, and the copy in TCRdb shows in-frame clones only, minus some. The sample holds roughly 230,000 clones; 92% are singletons and the top ten take over 0.8%. Sample: peripheral blood. The receptors shown here come from a man younger than 40 with COVID-19, enrolled during active disease. Each CDR3 is given with its conserved first and last residue. D genes are given only for firm matches. Not every row has a clone size; where given, it reads once, few, many or a size class.

clone_size	j_call	v_call	d_call	cdr3_nt	cdr3_aa
few	TRBJ2-7	TRBV19	TRBD1	TGTGCCAGTAGTGACAGGGTTCTACCCTCCTACGAGCAGTACTTC	CASSDRVLPSYEQYF
-	TRBJ1-5	TRBV19	TRBD1	TGTGCCAGTACCCGCGGGGCAGGGGGCCATAGCAATCAGCCCCAGCATTTT	CASTRGAGGHSNQPQHF
-	TRBJ2-2	TRBV2	TRBD1	TGTGCCAGCAGGGAGACAGGGTACCACACCGGGGAGCTGTTTTTT	CASRETGYHTGELFF
-	TRBJ2-7	TRBV5-1	-	TGCGCCAGCAGCTCTACTTCGGACTTTCCTGCGGCTTCATACGAGCAGTACTTC	CASSSTSDFPAASYEQYF
-	TRBJ1-3	TRBV3-1/TRBV3-2	TRBD1	TGTGCCAGCAGCTCCCAGGGGGCGGTTGGAAACACCATATATTTT	CASSSQGAVGNTIYF
-	TRBJ1-3	TRBV28	-	TGTGCCAGCAGTCTCGGGACATCTGGAAACACCATATATTTT	CASSLGTSGNTIYF
-	TRBJ1-5	TRBV4-1	-	TGCGCCAGCAGCCACTACCAGGGTTGGCAGCCCCAGCATTTT	CASSHYQGWQPQHF
-	TRBJ2-1	TRBV5-4	-	TGTGCCAGCAGCGATCCTTCTCGACAGGAGCGACATGAGCAGTTCTTC	CASSDPSRQERHEQFF
-	TRBJ1-5	TRBV9	TRBD1	TGTGCCAGCAGCGGGGACAGGGAGGGTCAGCCCCAGCATTTT	CASSGDREGQPQHF
-	TRBJ1-3	TRBV2	-	TGTGCCAGCAGTGCAGGGGCTGGAAACACCATATATTTT	CASSAGAGNTIYF
-	TRBJ2-7	TRBV6-1	-	TGTGCCAGCAGTGGCCTAACAGTAACTCTCTCCTACGAGCAGTACTTC	CASSGLTVTLSYEQYF
-	TRBJ1-2	TRBV28	TRBD1	TGTGCCAGCAGGATCGGGACAGCTGGGGGGGGCTACACCTTC	CASRIGTAGGGYTF
-	TRBJ1-1	TRBV6-5	-	TGTGCCAGCACCAAGGGGTTGCACACTGAAGCTTTCTTT	CASTKGLHTEAFF
-	TRBJ2-3	TRBV10-3	TRBD1	TGTGCCATCAGTGATACCCGGGACAGGGCGGCAGATACGCAGTATTTT	CAISDTRDRAADTQYF
-	TRBJ1-6	TRBV2	-	TGTGCCAGCAGTTGGGGGGGAGTGCCTAATAATTCACCCCTCCACTTT	CASSWGGVPNNSPLHF
-	TRBJ1-6	TRBV4-1	-	TGCGCCAGCAGCCAAGATGGTAGGGGTTTCGATTCACCCCTCCACTTT	CASSQDGRGFDSPLHF
many	TRBJ2-7	TRBV2	TRBD2	TGTGCCAGCAAGGTGGGGGGACTAGCCCCTTACGAGCAGTACTTC	CASKVGGLAPYEQYF
-	TRBJ2-1	TRBV5-4	-	TGTGCCAGCAGCTCCCCTCATCCGGGACTGGCCTACAATGAGCAGTTCTTC	CASSSPHPGLAYNEQFF
-	TRBJ2-2	TRBV12-2	-	TGTGCAAGTCGCTCGCCCGGGGAGGGGCAAACCGGGGAGCTGTTTTTT	CASRSPGEGQTGELFF
-	TRBJ2-1	TRBV11-3	TRBD2	TGTGCCAGCAGCTTTAGTGCACTAGCGGGGTCTGGTGAGCAGTTCTTC	CASSFSALAGSGEQFF
-	TRBJ2-5	TRBV5-1	TRBD2	TGCGCCAGCAGCTTGGAGGCGGGGGGGCAAGAGACCCAGTACTTC	CASSLEAGGQETQYF
-	TRBJ2-5	TRBV7-6	-	TGTGCCAGCAGCTTGCCGACGCCCCGGAGGACGGAGACCCAGTACTTC	CASSLPTPRRTETQYF
-	TRBJ2-7	TRBV5-4	TRBD2	TGTGCCAGCAAAAATGCGGGGGGTAGCTCCTACGAGCAGTACTTC	CASKNAGGSSYEQYF
-	TRBJ2-7	TRBV9	TRBD1	TGTGCCAGCAGCGTAGGGAACAGGGGGCTGGGGGAGCAGTACTTC	CASSVGNRGLGEQYF
-	TRBJ1-1	TRBV12-3/TRBV12-4	-	TGTGCCAGCAGTAGACAGCGCACTGAAGCTTTCTTT	CASSRQRTEAFF
-	TRBJ1-1	TRBV27	-	TGTGCCAGCAGCCCTACCCTAGCCACTGAAGCTTTCTTT	CASSPTLATEAFF
-	TRBJ1-4	TRBV6-6	-	TGTGCCAGCAGTTACTCAGGGGGGGGAGAAAAACTGTTTTTT	CASSYSGGGEKLFF
-	TRBJ1-1	TRBV7-9	TRBD1	TGTGCCAGCAGCCCGGGACAGGGTATCACTGAAGCTTTCTTT	CASSPGQGITEAFF
-	TRBJ1-4	TRBV5-4	-	TGTGCCAGCAGCTTGGTGGGCTCAACTAATGAAAAACTGTTTTTT	CASSLVGSTNEKLFF
few	TRBJ1-5	TRBV29-1	-	TGCAGCGTTGAAGATCTCACGGGAGAATATAGCAATCAGCCCCAGCATTTT	CSVEDLTGEYSNQPQHF
-	TRBJ2-1	TRBV5-5	TRBD2	TGTGCCAGTCGTTCGGCGGGGGGGCGAAATGAGCAGTTCTTC	CASRSAGGRNEQFF
once	TRBJ1-1	TRBV27	TRBD1	TGTGCCAGCAGTCCCGGACAGGGAGGGATGGACACTGAAGCTTTCTTT	CASSPGQGGMDTEAFF
few	TRBJ1-5	TRBV27	-	TGCGCCACAGGGATAGGGCAGCCCCAGCATTTT	CATGIGQPQHF